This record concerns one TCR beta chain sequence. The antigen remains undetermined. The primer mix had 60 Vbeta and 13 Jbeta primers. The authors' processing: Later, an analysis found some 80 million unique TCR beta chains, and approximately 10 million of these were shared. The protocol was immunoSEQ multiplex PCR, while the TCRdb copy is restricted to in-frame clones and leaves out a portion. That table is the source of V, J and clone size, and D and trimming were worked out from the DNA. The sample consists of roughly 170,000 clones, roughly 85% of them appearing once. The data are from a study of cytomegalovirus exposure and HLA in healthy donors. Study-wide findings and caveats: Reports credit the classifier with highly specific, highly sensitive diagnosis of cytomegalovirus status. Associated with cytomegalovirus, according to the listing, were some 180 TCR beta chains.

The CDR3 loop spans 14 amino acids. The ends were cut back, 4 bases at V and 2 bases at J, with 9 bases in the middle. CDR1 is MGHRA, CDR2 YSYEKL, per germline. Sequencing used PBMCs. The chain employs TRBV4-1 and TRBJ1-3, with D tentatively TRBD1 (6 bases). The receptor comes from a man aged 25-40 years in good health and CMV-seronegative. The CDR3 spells CASSRGTTGNTIYF. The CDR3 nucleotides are TGCGCCAGCAGCCGAGGGACAACTGGAAACACCATATATTTT.